This T cell receptor (beta chain) was sequenced during a study of T-cell memory formation after mild COVID-19. Study-level results: Certain responding clones were present in pre-infection memory, suggesting participation of cross-reactive memory.

TCRdb fed the 5' RACE reads into MiXCR, producing one record per CDR3 protein. Among about 320,000 distinct CDR3 sequences listed, around 15% were seen once. This CDR3 is 14 amino acids long. V lost 1 base and J lost 6, with 12 bases in between. The germline V gene encodes CDR1 LGHDT and CDR2 YNNKEL (reference sequence). This clonotype was recorded a few times. Its matching antigen is unknown. Sequencing was carried out using PBMCs or a T cell subset sorted from them (not recorded which). The clonotype comes from a man between 18 and 29 years old who had mild COVID-19 (a few samples of this study predate the infection). Cell type and time point are not known. V and J are TRBV3-1 and TRBJ1-1, with D possibly TRBD1 on 5 matching bases. Written as DNA, the CDR3 is TGTGCCAGCAGCCAAGTCCGCCCGGGGGCTGAAGCTTTCTTT. This translates into CASSQVRPGAEAFF.